This T cell receptor (beta chain) originates from a study of cytomegalovirus exposure and HLA in healthy donors. The PCR had 60 Vbeta and 13 Jbeta primers. Method: immunoSEQ multiplex PCR; TCRdb's copy keeps in-frame clones and lacks some. The table shows about 75,000 clones, with approximately 82% occurring only once. This clone was seen once. What it binds is unknown. General study points: Later work showed greater clonal expansion in HLA-associated TCR beta chains than in equally common others. Presence/absence analyses assumed roughly uniform sequencing depth across donors. Earlier results showed most TCR beta V segments being productive about 87% or about 30% of the time.

Sequencing was performed on PBMCs. This TCR came from a man in his 70s in good health and CMV-seropositive.

CDR3 bases: TGTGCCAGCAGCCCATCGTCGGGACAGGGGAGCTACACCTTC. Its protein is CASSPSSGQGSYTF. The rearrangement joins TRBV7-3 to TRBJ1-2; 10 nucleotides agree with TRBD1. The CDR3 runs 14 residues. After removal of 5 bases from V and 9 bases from J, the junction contained 9 bases not matched to a gene. Germline lookup yields CDR1 SGHTA and CDR2 FQGTGA.